These T cell receptor beta chains were read from a single sample in a study of blood T cell repertoires in COVID-19. The table came from immunoSEQ multiplex PCR; TCRdb's copy has only in-frame clones and leaves some out. This table has 60,000 to 70,000 clones, nearly 85% appearing once. The sample was peripheral blood. The receptor set was obtained from a human donor in a cohort sampled during active COVID-19. Each CDR3 is given with its conserved first and last residue. Fields, in order: J gene, D gene, clone size, V gene, CDR3 DNA, CDR3 protein. The D gene is left open where the match is weak. Where a row states a size, it is once, few, many or the class of an expanded clone; other rows omit it.

j_gene: TRBJ1-1
d_gene: -
abundance: -
v_gene: TRBV28
CDR3nt: TGTGCCAGCAGTTTTGGTCCTCGGGTAGCTTTCTTT
CDR3aa: CASSFGPRVAFF

j_gene: TRBJ2-1
d_gene: -
abundance: -
v_gene: TRBV27
CDR3nt: TGTGCCAGCAGCCTGCGGGCCGAACTAGTTTTAAATGAGCAGTTCTTC
CDR3aa: CASSLRAELVLNEQFF

j_gene: TRBJ2-1
d_gene: -
abundance: -
v_gene: TRBV28
CDR3nt: TGTGCCAGCAGTTTATCCGAGGGCTACAATGAGCAGTTCTTC
CDR3aa: CASSLSEGYNEQFF

j_gene: TRBJ2-3
d_gene: -
abundance: -
v_gene: TRBV6-2/TRBV6-3
CDR3nt: TGTGCCAGCAGTTTCGTCGGGGTCAGCACAGATACGCAGTATTTT
CDR3aa: CASSFVGVSTDTQYF

j_gene: TRBJ1-5
d_gene: -
abundance: once
v_gene: TRBV5-5
CDR3nt: TGTGCCAGCAGCGATAGATCCAGAGCGGGCAATCAGCCCCAGCATTTT
CDR3aa: CASSDRSRAGNQPQHF

j_gene: TRBJ2-1
d_gene: -
abundance: -
v_gene: TRBV3-1/TRBV3-2
CDR3nt: TGTGCCAGCAGCCGAACGGGGAGCAATGAGCAGTTCTTC
CDR3aa: CASSRTGSNEQFF

j_gene: TRBJ2-1
d_gene: TRBD1
abundance: -
v_gene: TRBV2
CDR3nt: TGTGCCAGCAGAGAGAACAGGGGCAGCTACAATGAGCAGTTCTTC
CDR3aa: CASRENRGSYNEQFF

j_gene: TRBJ1-5
d_gene: TRBD1
abundance: -
v_gene: TRBV11-2
CDR3nt: TGTGCCAGCAGTTCGACAGGGGGGATCAATCAGCCCCAGCATTTT
CDR3aa: CASSSTGGINQPQHF

j_gene: TRBJ1-1
d_gene: -
abundance: -
v_gene: TRBV5-1
CDR3nt: TGCGCCAGCAGCTTGGTGCCTTTGGAGGGATTTATGAACACTGAAGCTTTCTTT
CDR3aa: CASSLVPLEGFMNTEAFF

j_gene: TRBJ1-2
d_gene: TRBD1
abundance: -
v_gene: TRBV9
CDR3nt: TGTGCCAGCAGCTTACAGGGGGCTTATGGCTACACCTTC
CDR3aa: CASSLQGAYGYTF

j_gene: TRBJ1-2
d_gene: TRBD1
abundance: -
v_gene: TRBV18
CDR3nt: TGTGCCAGCTCACCGACAGGGGATGGCTACACCTTC
CDR3aa: CASSPTGDGYTF

j_gene: TRBJ2-1
d_gene: -
abundance: -
v_gene: TRBV21-1
CDR3nt: TGTGCCAGGGGCAGATCGAGGGTGACGGGAAATGAGCAGTTCTTC
CDR3aa: CARGRSRVTGNEQFF

j_gene: TRBJ2-1
d_gene: TRBD2
abundance: -
v_gene: TRBV2
CDR3nt: TGTGCCAGCAACCTGGGAAGCGGGGGGGGCTATGAGCAGTTCTTC
CDR3aa: CASNLGSGGGYEQFF

j_gene: TRBJ1-1
d_gene: -
abundance: -
v_gene: TRBV7-2
CDR3nt: TGTGCCAGCAGCTTAGCGAGGCGGGCTTCTGAAGCTTTCTTT
CDR3aa: CASSLARRASEAFF

j_gene: TRBJ2-5
d_gene: -
abundance: once
v_gene: TRBV30
CDR3nt: TGTGCCTGCCACTACATAGCGAGTGGAAAGACCCAGTACTTC
CDR3aa: CACHYIASGKTQYF

j_gene: TRBJ1-4
d_gene: TRBD1
abundance: -
v_gene: TRBV4-1
CDR3nt: TGCGCCAGCAGCCACTACACGGGACAGGGACATGAAAAACTGTTTTTT
CDR3aa: CASSHYTGQGHEKLFF

j_gene: TRBJ2-1
d_gene: TRBD2
abundance: -
v_gene: TRBV4-2
CDR3nt: TGTGCCAGCAGCCAACTAGCGGGAGAGTACAATGAGCAGTTCTTC
CDR3aa: CASSQLAGEYNEQFF

j_gene: TRBJ2-7
d_gene: TRBD1
abundance: -
v_gene: TRBV2
CDR3nt: TGTGCCAGTTCCAGGGACAGGGGTGACGAGCAGTACTTC
CDR3aa: CASSRDRGDEQYF

j_gene: TRBJ1-2
d_gene: -
abundance: once
v_gene: TRBV4-1
CDR3nt: TGCGCCAGCACGCAAGGACGGGACACCTCCTATGGCTACACCTTC
CDR3aa: CASTQGRDTSYGYTF

j_gene: TRBJ2-1
d_gene: -
abundance: -
v_gene: TRBV9
CDR3nt: TGTGCCAGCAGCGTCCGGGACTCCTCCTACAATGAGCAGTTCTTC
CDR3aa: CASSVRDSSYNEQFF

j_gene: TRBJ2-5
d_gene: TRBD2
abundance: -
v_gene: TRBV9
CDR3nt: TGTGCCAGCAGCGCAGGGAGGGAGCTAGCGGGGCGGGAGACCCAGTACTTC
CDR3aa: CASSAGRELAGRETQYF

j_gene: TRBJ1-1
d_gene: -
abundance: few
v_gene: TRBV7-9
CDR3nt: TGTGCCAGCAGCTTAGTTATGTCCAACACTGAAGCTTTCTTT
CDR3aa: CASSLVMSNTEAFF

j_gene: TRBJ2-7
d_gene: -
abundance: -
v_gene: TRBV5-5
CDR3nt: TGTGCCAGCAGCCCGCGATACAGGGAAAGCGAGCAGTACTTC
CDR3aa: CASSPRYRESEQYF

j_gene: TRBJ1-2
d_gene: -
abundance: -
v_gene: TRBV5-1
CDR3nt: TGCGCCAGCAGCCGGACCGGTTTGACGCCCGGGAAAGGCTACACCTTC
CDR3aa: CASSRTGLTPGKGYTF

j_gene: TRBJ1-1
d_gene: TRBD1
abundance: -
v_gene: TRBV12-3/TRBV12-4
CDR3nt: TGTGCCAGCAGGCCAACAGGGGGCACTGAAGCTTTCTTT
CDR3aa: CASRPTGGTEAFF

j_gene: TRBJ2-3
d_gene: TRBD1
abundance: once
v_gene: TRBV28
CDR3nt: TGTGCCAGCAGTACAGTACAGGGGGTTTTGGGAGATACGCAGTATTTT
CDR3aa: CASSTVQGVLGDTQYF

j_gene: TRBJ2-6
d_gene: -
abundance: -
v_gene: TRBV18
CDR3nt: TGTGCCAGCTCCCTTCAGCGTCCTGGGGCCAACGTCCTGACTTTC
CDR3aa: CASSLQRPGANVLTF

j_gene: TRBJ2-2
d_gene: -
abundance: -
v_gene: TRBV11-3
CDR3nt: TGTGCCAGCAGCTTAGGGAGCGTAGGGAGCAACACCGGGGAGCTGTTTTTT
CDR3aa: CASSLGSVGSNTGELFF

j_gene: TRBJ2-2
d_gene: -
abundance: once
v_gene: TRBV10-2
CDR3nt: TGCGCCAGCAGTAGACAGGTGACCACCGGGGAGCTGTTTTTT
CDR3aa: CASSRQVTTGELFF

j_gene: TRBJ2-5
d_gene: TRBD1
abundance: -
v_gene: TRBV19
CDR3nt: TGTGCCAGTAGTAGGACAGGGAACTTACAAGAGACCCAGTACTTC
CDR3aa: CASSRTGNLQETQYF

j_gene: TRBJ2-5
d_gene: -
abundance: -
v_gene: TRBV5-1
CDR3nt: TGCGCCAGCAGCTTGGACATTCAGGGGCGGGGGGAGACCCAGTACTTC
CDR3aa: CASSLDIQGRGETQYF

j_gene: TRBJ1-5
d_gene: -
abundance: -
v_gene: TRBV6-5
CDR3nt: TGTGCCAGCAGGCAGGGGTTCGCGGGCAATCAGCCCCAGCATTTT
CDR3aa: CASRQGFAGNQPQHF

j_gene: TRBJ2-7
d_gene: TRBD1
abundance: -
v_gene: TRBV5-6
CDR3nt: TGTGCCAGCAGGAGGGGACAGCACTACGAGCAGTACTTC
CDR3aa: CASRRGQHYEQYF

j_gene: TRBJ1-2
d_gene: -
abundance: -
v_gene: TRBV5-4
CDR3nt: TGTGCCAGCAGCTTGGGGGGCGCCTATGGCTACACCTTC
CDR3aa: CASSLGGAYGYTF

j_gene: TRBJ2-7
d_gene: TRBD1
abundance: -
v_gene: TRBV27
CDR3nt: TGTGCCAGCAGCCGACGTATTAACAGGGGGGCGAACTCCTACGAGCAGTACTTC
CDR3aa: CASSRRINRGANSYEQYF

j_gene: TRBJ2-1
d_gene: TRBD2
abundance: once
v_gene: TRBV5-5
CDR3nt: TGTGCCAGCAGCTTGGTGGGGACTAGCGGGGGGCTCAATGAGCAGTTCTTC
CDR3aa: CASSLVGTSGGLNEQFF

j_gene: TRBJ1-1
d_gene: TRBD1
abundance: -
v_gene: TRBV6-5
CDR3nt: TGTGCCAGCATCCCAGGGGACAGGGGGAACACTGAAGCTTTCTTT
CDR3aa: CASIPGDRGNTEAFF

j_gene: TRBJ1-1
d_gene: -
abundance: -
v_gene: TRBV6-5
CDR3nt: TGTGCCAGCAGTTACGGCAGGGGTACTGAAGCTTTCTTT
CDR3aa: CASSYGRGTEAFF

j_gene: TRBJ2-5
d_gene: -
abundance: -
v_gene: TRBV3-1/TRBV3-2
CDR3nt: TGTGCCAGCAGCCCACCCCCGTCGGGAAGCAAGAATGCCCAGTACTTC
CDR3aa: CASSPPPSGSKNAQYF

j_gene: TRBJ1-1
d_gene: TRBD1
abundance: -
v_gene: TRBV27
CDR3nt: TGTGCCAGCAGTCACAGGGGAGGAAACACTGAAGCTTTCTTT
CDR3aa: CASSHRGGNTEAFF